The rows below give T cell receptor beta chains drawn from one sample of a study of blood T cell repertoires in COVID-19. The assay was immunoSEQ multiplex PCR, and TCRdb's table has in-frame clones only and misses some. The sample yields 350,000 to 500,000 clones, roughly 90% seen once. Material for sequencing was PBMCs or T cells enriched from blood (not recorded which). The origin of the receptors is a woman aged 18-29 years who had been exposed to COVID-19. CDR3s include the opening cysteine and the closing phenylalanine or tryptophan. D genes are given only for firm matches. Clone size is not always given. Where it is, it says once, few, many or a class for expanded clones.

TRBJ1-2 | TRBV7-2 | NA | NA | TGTGCCAGCAGTTCACAGGTGGGCTATGGCTACACCTTC | CASSSQVGYGYTF
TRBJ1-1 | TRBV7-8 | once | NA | TGTGCCAGCAGCTTAGCCGGCCATGGAGGGCGAGCTTTCTTT | CASSLAGHGGRAFF
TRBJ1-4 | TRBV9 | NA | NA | TGTGCCAGCAGCGGGGGACTTAATGAAAAACTGTTTTTT | CASSGGLNEKLFF
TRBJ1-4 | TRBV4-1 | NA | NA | TGCGCCAGCAGCCAAGATTATGTCCCTAATGAAAAACTGTTTTTT | CASSQDYVPNEKLFF
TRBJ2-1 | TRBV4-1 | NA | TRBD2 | TGCGCCAGCAGCCGCCGGGACTACCTTTACAATGAGCAGTTCTTC | CASSRRDYLYNEQFF
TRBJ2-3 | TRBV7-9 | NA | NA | TGTGCCAGCAGTGCAGTGTTCACAGATACGCAGTATTTT | CASSAVFTDTQYF
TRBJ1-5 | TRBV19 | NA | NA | TGTGCCAGTAGTATAGCAGGGTTGGTCAATCAGCCCCAGCATTTT | CASSIAGLVNQPQHF
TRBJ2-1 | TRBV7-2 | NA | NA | TGTGCCAGCAGCTTAGAACTCTCCTACAATGAGCAGTTCTTC | CASSLELSYNEQFF
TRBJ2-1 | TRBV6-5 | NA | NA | TGTGCCAGCAGCAGGGTCAATGAGCAGTTCTTC | CASSRVNEQFF
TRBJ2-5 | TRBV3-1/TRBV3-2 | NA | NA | TGTGCCAGCAGCCAAGTTGGCGGGGTGGAGACCCAGTACTTC | CASSQVGGVETQYF
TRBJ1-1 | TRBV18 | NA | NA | TGTGCCAGCTCCGACTTGCAGAGCGGAGCTTTCTTT | CASSDLQSGAFF
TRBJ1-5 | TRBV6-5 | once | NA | TGTGCCAGCAGTTACTCGACGGGTCAGCCCCAGCATTTT | CASSYSTGQPQHF
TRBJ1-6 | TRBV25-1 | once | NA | TGTGCCAGCAGTGAGCGGATGAATTCACCCCTCCACTTT | CASSERMNSPLHF
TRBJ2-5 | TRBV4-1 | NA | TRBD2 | TGCGCCAGCAGCCAAGGTAGCGGGGAGACCCAGTACTTC | CASSQGSGETQYF
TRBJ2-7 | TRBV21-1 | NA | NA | TGTGCCAGCAGCAAAGTTTCGAACAGGGGCGGCGGGACTCTCTCCTACGAGCAGTACTTC | CASSKVSNRGGGTLSYEQYF
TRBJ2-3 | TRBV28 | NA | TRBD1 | TGTGCCAGCAGTATGATACAGGGGGACCTCTCAGATACGCAGTATTTT | CASSMIQGDLSDTQYF
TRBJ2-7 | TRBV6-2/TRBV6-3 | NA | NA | TGTGCCAGCAGCTCCATGAGTGAGCAGTACTTC | CASSSMSEQYF
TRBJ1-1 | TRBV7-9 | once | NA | TGTGCCAGCAGCTTAGATTGGCAGGAAGCTTTCTTT | CASSLDWQEAFF
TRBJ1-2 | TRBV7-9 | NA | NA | TGTGCCAGCAGCTCCACGGGAGGGGGAGCTAACTATGGCTACACCTTC | CASSSTGGGANYGYTF
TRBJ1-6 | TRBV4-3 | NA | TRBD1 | TGCGCCAGCAGCCAAGACGAGGGGGCGAGAGGTAGTTCACCCCTCCACTTT | CASSQDEGARGSSPLHF
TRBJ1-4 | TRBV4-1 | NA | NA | TGCGCCAGCAGGAGGACTAATGAAAAACTGTTTTTT | CASRRTNEKLFF
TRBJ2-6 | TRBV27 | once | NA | TGTGCCTCGCGTAGCCGTGGAGGAGGAGGAGGGGCCAACGTCCTGACTTTC | CASRSRGGGGGANVLTF
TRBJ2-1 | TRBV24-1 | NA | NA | TGTGCCACCAGTGATTTCGGGCAGGGAAGCGAGCAGTTCTTC | CATSDFGQGSEQFF
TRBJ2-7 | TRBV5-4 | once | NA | TGTGCCAGCAGCTATGGACTTTATCCCTACGAGCAGTACTTC | CASSYGLYPYEQYF
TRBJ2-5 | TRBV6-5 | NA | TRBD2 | TGTGCCAGCAGTTACATAGCGGGGAGCCCGCAAGAGACCCAGTACTTC | CASSYIAGSPQETQYF
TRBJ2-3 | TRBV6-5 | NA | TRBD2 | TGTGCCAGTACCACTAGCGGGAGAGGAGATACGCAGTATTTT | CASTTSGRGDTQYF
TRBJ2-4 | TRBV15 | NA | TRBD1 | TGTGCCACCAGCAGATTAGGACAGGGGGCCGCCAAAAACATTCAGTACTTC | CATSRLGQGAAKNIQYF
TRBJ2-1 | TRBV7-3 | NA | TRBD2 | TGTGCCAGCAGCGCTAGCGGGGGGTCCTACAATGAGCAGTTCTTC | CASSASGGSYNEQFF
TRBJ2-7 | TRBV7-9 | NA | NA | TGTGCCAGCAGCTTACTAGCGTCCTCCTACGAGCAGTACTTC | CASSLLASSYEQYF
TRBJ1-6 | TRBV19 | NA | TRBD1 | TGTGCCAGTAGTACTCAGGGGGTTCCGTCACCCCTCCACTTT | CASSTQGVPSPLHF
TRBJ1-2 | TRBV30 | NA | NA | TGTGCCTGGAGCCCGGGGAGCTATGGCTACACCTTC | CAWSPGSYGYTF
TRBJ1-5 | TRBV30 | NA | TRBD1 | TGTGCCTGGAACAGGGGGTCCAATCAGCCCCAGCATTTT | CAWNRGSNQPQHF
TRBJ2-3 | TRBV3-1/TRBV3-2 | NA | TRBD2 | TGTGCCAGCAGCCAGGTTAGCGGGGGCAGATACACAGATACGCAGTATTTT | CASSQVSGGRYTDTQYF
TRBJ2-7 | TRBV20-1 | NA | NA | TGCAGTTTCAGGGGTGGCTACGAGCAGTACTTC | CSFRGGYEQYF
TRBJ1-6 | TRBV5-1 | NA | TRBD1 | TGCGCCAGCAGCTTGGAGGGGACAGGGGGCTCACCCCTCCACTTT | CASSLEGTGGSPLHF
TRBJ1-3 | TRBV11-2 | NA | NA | TGTGCCAGCAGGGGACTGCGCCGGGCTACTAACTCTGGAAACACCATATATTTT | CASRGLRRATNSGNTIYF
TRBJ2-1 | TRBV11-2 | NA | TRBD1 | TGTGCCAGCAGAAGTACAGGGGGCGGTTACAATGAGCAGTTCTTC | CASRSTGGGYNEQFF
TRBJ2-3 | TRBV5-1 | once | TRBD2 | TGCGCCAGCAGCTTGTCTTCGGTACCCCTAGCGGGCCGGGGGGCAGATACGCAGTATTTT | CASSLSSVPLAGRGADTQYF
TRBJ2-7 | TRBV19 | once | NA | TGTGCCAGTAGTTCCGGGTGGGGAGCCTCCTACGAGCAGTACTTC | CASSSGWGASYEQYF
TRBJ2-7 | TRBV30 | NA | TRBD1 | TGTGCCTGGAATTTAGTGGGACAGGGATTTTTCGAGCAGTACTTC | CAWNLVGQGFFEQYF